This is a list of T cell receptor beta chains from one sample in a study of OX40 agonist ivuxolimab in advanced cancers. Using immunoSEQ multiplex PCR, the repertoire was profiled, and TCRdb retains in-frame clones only, with some absent. Of 45,000 to 50,000 clones listed, approximately 89% are singletons. Sequencing was performed on CD4+ or CD8+ T cells sorted from blood, taken in a trial of the OX40 agonist ivuxolimab. These receptors originate from an adult with an advanced solid tumor such as melanoma, head and neck, liver or kidney cancer. The conserved cysteine and the conserved F or W are not part of the CDR3 here. Fields, in order: CDR3 protein, J gene, D gene, V gene, CDR3 length. D genes are given only for firm matches.

CDR3 protein: ASSLDLGGLTDTQY
J gene: TRBJ2-3
D gene: .
V gene: TRBV5-1
CDR3 length: 14

CDR3 protein: ASSLPGQGYEQY
J gene: TRBJ2-7
D gene: TRBD1
V gene: TRBV7-8
CDR3 length: 12

CDR3 protein: ASSLAGINEKLF
J gene: TRBJ1-4
D gene: .
V gene: TRBV7-2
CDR3 length: 12

CDR3 protein: ASSSRHHQPQH
J gene: TRBJ1-5
D gene: .
V gene: TRBV27
CDR3 length: 11

CDR3 protein: ASSFASVGTDTQY
J gene: TRBJ2-3
D gene: .
V gene: TRBV5-4
CDR3 length: 13

CDR3 protein: ASGLHRDRLYGYT
J gene: TRBJ1-2
D gene: .
V gene: TRBV12-5
CDR3 length: 13

CDR3 protein: ASSYSLAGGGYT
J gene: TRBJ1-2
D gene: .
V gene: TRBV6-5
CDR3 length: 12

CDR3 protein: ASGRTGGYSYEQY
J gene: .
D gene: TRBD2
V gene: TRBV5-6
CDR3 length: 13

CDR3 protein: ASSENQPQH
J gene: TRBJ1-5
D gene: .
V gene: TRBV6-1
CDR3 length: 9

CDR3 protein: ASSLILGQLQHTQY
J gene: TRBJ2-3
D gene: .
V gene: TRBV4-3
CDR3 length: 14

CDR3 protein: ASSPPTESNYGYT
J gene: TRBJ1-2
D gene: .
V gene: TRBV18
CDR3 length: 13

CDR3 protein: ASSDRPQGISNTQY
J gene: TRBJ2-3
D gene: .
V gene: TRBV10-1
CDR3 length: 14

CDR3 protein: ASRGTTNTEAF
J gene: TRBJ1-1
D gene: .
V gene: TRBV13
CDR3 length: 11

CDR3 protein: ASSGPTAYNEQF
J gene: TRBJ2-1
D gene: .
V gene: TRBV27
CDR3 length: 12

CDR3 protein: ASSLYNEQF
J gene: TRBJ2-1
D gene: .
V gene: TRBV27
CDR3 length: 9

CDR3 protein: ASSEYVADTQY
J gene: TRBJ2-3
D gene: .
V gene: TRBV10-2
CDR3 length: 11

CDR3 protein: ASSEGSLRQEGWYGYT
J gene: TRBJ1-2
D gene: .
V gene: TRBV6-4
CDR3 length: 16

CDR3 protein: ASSFSTGNQPQH
J gene: TRBJ1-5
D gene: .
V gene: TRBV5-5
CDR3 length: 12

CDR3 protein: AITGTGGRYEQY
J gene: TRBJ2-7
D gene: TRBD1
V gene: TRBV28
CDR3 length: 12

CDR3 protein: SVVGQFEIQY
J gene: TRBJ2-5
D gene: TRBD1
V gene: TRBV29-1
CDR3 length: 10

CDR3 protein: ANLEGEQF
J gene: TRBJ2-1
D gene: .
V gene: TRBV2
CDR3 length: 8

CDR3 protein: ASSFLKGLGYT
J gene: TRBJ1-2
D gene: .
V gene: TRBV19
CDR3 length: 11

CDR3 protein: SVERRGVEVREYGYT
J gene: TRBJ1-2
D gene: .
V gene: TRBV29-1
CDR3 length: 15

CDR3 protein: ASSLFDQSSYNEQF
J gene: TRBJ2-1
D gene: .
V gene: TRBV19
CDR3 length: 14

CDR3 protein: ASSIFGSLGTEAF
J gene: TRBJ1-1
D gene: .
V gene: TRBV19
CDR3 length: 13

CDR3 protein: ASIRRTDEAF
J gene: TRBJ1-1
D gene: .
V gene: TRBV2
CDR3 length: 10

CDR3 protein: ASSPGTKNTEAF
J gene: TRBJ1-1
D gene: .
V gene: TRBV19
CDR3 length: 12

CDR3 protein: ASSFLQGPTGELF
J gene: TRBJ2-2
D gene: TRBD1
V gene: TRBV28
CDR3 length: 13

CDR3 protein: ASSLAGVYEQY
J gene: TRBJ2-7
D gene: .
V gene: TRBV7-9
CDR3 length: 11

CDR3 protein: ASSEIQGANTGELF
J gene: TRBJ2-2
D gene: TRBD1
V gene: TRBV9
CDR3 length: 14

CDR3 protein: ATGQGSTNEKLF
J gene: TRBJ1-4
D gene: .
V gene: TRBV6-5
CDR3 length: 12

CDR3 protein: ASSFSGVDTEAF
J gene: TRBJ1-1
D gene: .
V gene: TRBV28
CDR3 length: 12

CDR3 protein: ASRGPGSPHEQF
J gene: TRBJ2-1
D gene: .
V gene: TRBV9
CDR3 length: 12

CDR3 protein: ASSLDTQY
J gene: TRBJ2-3
D gene: .
V gene: TRBV28
CDR3 length: 8

CDR3 protein: ASSLSSGDGTEAF
J gene: TRBJ1-1
D gene: .
V gene: TRBV7-3
CDR3 length: 13

CDR3 protein: ASRETDMNTEAF
J gene: TRBJ1-1
D gene: .
V gene: TRBV10-2
CDR3 length: 12

CDR3 protein: ASSPTSEPSSYEQY
J gene: TRBJ2-7
D gene: TRBD2
V gene: TRBV4-3
CDR3 length: 14

CDR3 protein: ASSLDTQY
J gene: TRBJ2-3
D gene: .
V gene: TRBV5-8
CDR3 length: 8

CDR3 protein: ASSSRDRVHQPQH
J gene: TRBJ1-5
D gene: TRBD1
V gene: TRBV7-8
CDR3 length: 13